The rows below give T cell receptor beta chains drawn from one sample of a study of cytomegalovirus exposure and HLA in healthy donors. TCRdb's copy holds only in-frame clones and misses some; the assay was immunoSEQ multiplex PCR. This sample has about 160,000 clones, with approximately 70% found just once. The sequenced sample consisted of PBMCs. These receptors originate from a man in his forties in good health and CMV-seropositive. CDR3s include the opening cysteine and the closing phenylalanine or tryptophan. Clone size, where shown, is once, few, many, or a class for clones that have expanded.

V gene | clone size | CDR3 protein
TRBV5-1 | . | CASARDLGEKLFF
TRBV30 | . | CAWRQGGTEAFF
TRBV18 | . | CASSPPTDTQYF
TRBV11-1 | . | CASSARTGGVGGANVLTF
TRBV7-7 | . | CASSPGQGPNYEQYF
TRBV5-1 | . | CASGEGARGAEAFF
TRBV7-2 | . | CASSLELAEPQHF
TRBV5-6 | . | CASSLARLGQTEAFF
TRBV7-2 | . | CASSLAFPSGGRVQETQYF
TRBV6-5 | . | CASSYSRGSRTEAFF
TRBV6-1 | . | CASSGTRFGETQYF
TRBV25-1 | . | CASSEYAGVTDTQYF
TRBV29-1 | . | CSPEVQGVPFF
TRBV7-9 | . | CASSLVLPRGQRYTF
TRBV27 | once | CASSPAGRGGPGNTIYF
TRBV29-1 | . | CSAPGPKAFF